This entry lists 8 T cell receptor beta chains sequenced from one sample in a study of spatial heterogeneity in lung cancer. Documented time point: sample taken at primary tumor resection. From tumor, nontumor lung or frozen PBMC, whole RNA was taken unsorted for sequencing. TCRdb used MiXCR to reprocess the 5' RACE reads, holding one entry per CDR3 protein. Among about 85,000 distinct CDR3 sequences listed, approximately 20% were seen once. The sequencing used PBMCs, collected at surgery. Source of these receptors: a male donor with early-stage non-small cell lung cancer.

Ten or more counts support this clonotype. The CDR3 DNA sequence: TGTGCCAGCTCACCCCTGGGAGGGACTGAAGCTTTCTTT. Its translation: CASSPLGGTEAFF. This chain uses TRBV18 with TRBJ1-1, with D unresolved. V was shortened by 3 bases and J by 5 bases, with 10 bases between the two germline ends. Germline V lookup: CDR1 KGHSH, CDR2 LQKENI. The CDR3 is made up of 13 amino acids.

This clonotype was found a few times. This sequence joins TRBV7-2 and TRBJ1-2, with unresolved D. The CDR3 covers 14 residues. The ends were cut back, 4 bases at V and 3 bases at J, with 12 bases in the middle. Germline V gene sequence: CDR1 SGHTA, CDR2 FQGNSA. CDR3 bases: TGTGCCAGCAGCTCCGGGCTCGGGTACTATGGCTACACCTTC. Its translation: CASSSGLGYYGYTF.

Points on this clonotype: The germline gene is not matched at one end of the junction; a read error may be the cause. The chain links TRBV7-7 to TRBJ2-1; TRBD2 matches at 8 bases. The length of the CDR3 is 15 residues. The V gene's germline CDR1 is SSHAT and CDR2 FNYEAQ (reference sequence). CDR3 DNA sequence: TGTGCTAGCAGCTTAGTTAGCGGGGACTACAATGAGCAGTTCTTC. It is translated as CASSLVSGDYNEQFF.

A few counts support this clonotype. The V and J genes are TRBV9 and TRBJ2-7; 9 nucleotides line up with TRBD1. The CDR3 sequence is 15 residues long. The germline gives CDR1 SGDLS, CDR2 YYNGEE. After removal of 4 bases from V and 0 bases from J, the junction contained 5 bases not matched to a gene. The CDR3 nucleotides read TGTGCCAGCAGCCTGGGACAGGGCCACTCCTACGAGCAGTACTTC. This codes for CASSLGQGHSYEQYF.

There are many counts of this clonotype. This chain joins TRBV6-5 and TRBJ2-7; 8 bases match TRBD2. Germline trimming cut 2 bases from V and 4 bases from J; bases unmatched to any gene: 4. From germline, CDR1 is MNHEY and CDR2 SVGAGI. CDR3 size: 14 residues. CDR3 DNA sequence: TGTGCCAGCAGTTACGACGGGAGGGGTTACGAGCAGTACTTC. This translates into CASSYDGRGYEQYF.

This clonotype was counted only a few times. The chain couples TRBV11-2 to TRBJ1-2; possible D gene TRBD1, 5 bases. The germline gives CDR1 SGHAT, CDR2 FQNNGV. Between the trimmed V and J ends, which lost 6 bases and 0 bases, there was a span of 14 bases. The CDR3 runs to 15 residues. Here the CDR3 reads CASRPSTATNYGYTF. The CDR3 DNA sequence: TGTGCCAGCAGACCCTCGACAGCAACTAACTATGGCTACACCTTC.

The chain combines TRBV10-3 with TRBJ2-1; TRBD1 agrees at 11 bases. The CDR3 sequence is 17 residues long. Trimming removed 4 bases from V and 4 bases from J; junction bases left unmatched: 9. Looked up from germline, CDR1 is ENHRY and CDR2 is SYGVKD. Here the CDR3 DNA reads TGTGCCATCAGTGTACTAATCCGGGACAGGGGGTACAATGAGCAGTTCTTC. Protein sequence: CAISVLIRDRGYNEQFF.

This clonotype was seen more than once but under ten times. The chain links TRBV7-3 to TRBJ2-7; 8 positions agree with TRBD2. In germline, CDR1 is SGHTA, CDR2 FQGTGA. The CDR3 sequence is 15 residues long. V gave up 4 bases and J gave up 4 bases; unmatched junction bases: 9. CDR3 sequence: CASSYGAGAQYEQYF. CDR3 DNA sequence: TGTGCCAGCAGCTACGGAGCGGGAGCCCAATACGAGCAGTACTTC.